This TCR beta chain stems from a study of graft-versus-host responses after intestinal transplantation. Whole-study context: Every transplant recipient was induced with anti-thymocyte globulin, then maintained on tacrolimus and steroids for about three years.

This clone was found once. As yet, its antigen is unknown. General observations from the study: The recipient marrow held GvH clones, and some of them showed up first in ileum or blood.

The germline V gene has CDR1 GTSNPN and CDR2 SVGIG (reference sequence). With V trimmed by 5 bases and J by 1 base, 7 bases remained unmatched. The CDR3 covers 15 residues. TCRdb's copy holds only in-frame clones and misses some; the assay was immunoSEQ multiplex PCR. The sample holds 150,000 or so clones; approximately 91% are singletons and the top ten take 0.19%. The sample was unstimulated CD4+ T cells sorted from spleen or lymph node cells, taken before intestinal transplant. V and J are TRBV30 and TRBJ2-1; TRBD2 matches 8 bases. The source is a human donor who received an intestinal transplant. The CDR3 bases are TGTGCCTGGGGGACGGGACTAGTATCCTACAATGAGCAGTTCTTC. Translating gives CAWGTGLVSYNEQFF. The whole variable domain, remainder taken from reference TRBV30 and TRBJ2-1, is SQTIHQWPATLVQPVGSPLSLECTVEGTSNPNLYWYRQAAGRGLQLLFYSVGIGQISSEVPQNLSASRPQDRQFILSSKKLLLSDSGFYLCAWGTGLVSYNEQFFGPGTRLTVL.